This T cell receptor beta chain was observed in a study of human thymus T cells. Whole-study findings and limits: Apparent bias marked the V and J gene usage of thymic and blood repertoires. Unrelated people showed highly overlapping thymic repertoires, related research reported.

This table comes from immunoSEQ multiplex PCR, and its TCRdb copy is limited to in-frame clones, with some not included. Altogether fewer than 90,000 clones are present, around 96% being singletons, with the ten largest covering roughly 0.03%. As regards this clone: Its specificity is unknown.

Thymic resections from corrective heart surgery supplied the tissue. Immunologically healthy infants in Finland undergoing congenital heart defect surgery were the donors. The sequenced material came from thymus tissue. The TCR comes from a boy younger than two with a congenital heart defect but otherwise immunologically healthy.

The CDR3 reads CASRRTGANYGYTF. CDR3 coding DNA: TGTGCCAGCAGAAGGACGGGGGCTAACTATGGCTACACCTTC. V and J are TRBV6-5 and TRBJ1-2, with D tentatively TRBD1 (5 bases). Germline lookup yields CDR1 MNHEY and CDR2 SVGAGI. V was clipped by 6 bases and J by 0 bases, with 11 bases between them. The CDR3 totals 14 residues.